Below, 32 T cell receptor beta chains from the same sample are listed, as sequenced in a study of T cell changes during pregnancy in multiple sclerosis. Data came from immunoSEQ multiplex PCR; TCRdb stores just in-frame clones and leaves some out. In the table there are some 42,000 clones, about 92% of which are singletons. Material: CD4+ T cells from peripheral blood mononuclear cells, obtained in the third trimester of pregnancy. The receptors stem from a female donor with multiple sclerosis, enrolled in a pregnancy study.

This chain joins TRBV4-2 and TRBJ2-1; 7 nucleotides align to TRBD1. This CDR3 is 12 amino acids long. The germline CDR1 and CDR2 sequences are LGHNA and YNFKEQ. CDR3 sequence: CDDRVKDNEQFF. CDR3 in DNA: TGTGATGACAGGGTGAAGGATAATGAGCAGTTCTTC.

The V gene is TRBV7-2, the J gene TRBJ2-2; 14 positions match TRBD2. Germline CDR1 reads SGHTA; CDR2 reads FQGNSA. This CDR3 has 17 residues. J gave up 7 bases and V 1 base, and 5 bases lay outside the gene matches. The DNA of the CDR3 is TGTGCCAGCAGCTTAGAGAGACTAGCGGGGGGGATCGGGGAGCTGTTTTTT. This encodes CASSLERLAGGIGELFF.

The CDR3 sequence: CASSFQVGTEAFF. CDR3 DNA sequence: TGTGCCAGCAGCTTCCAGGTGGGCACTGAAGCTTTCTTT. V and J are TRBV11-1 and TRBJ1-1; D is uncertain. Germline-derived CDR1 and CDR2 are SGHAT and FQDESV (reference sequence). V was trimmed by 3 bases and J by 4 bases, leaving 9 bases between them. The CDR3 has 13 residues.

This clone was seen a single time. The chain recombines TRBV21-1 with TRBJ2-1; the table calls TRBD2, which could not be checked here. TRBV21-1 represents a pseudogene. The CDR3 totals 15 residues. This CDR3 reads CASRTTTGSYNEQFF. CDR3 in DNA: TGTGCCAGCAGGACAACGACGGGAAGCTACAATGAGCAGTTCTTC.

The chain links TRBV19 to TRBJ1-2, with 9 bases aligning to TRBD1. With 5 bases clipped from V and 4 bases from J, the junction kept 5 bases outside the gene matches. Per germline, CDR1 LNHDA and CDR2 SQIVND (reference sequence). The CDR3 length is 14 residues. The CDR3 nucleotides are TGTGCCAGTAGTGGACAGGGGCAAAGCTATGGCTACACCTTC. The encoded protein is CASSGQGQSYGYTF.

The chain has TRBV28 and TRBJ1-5; 8 bases map to TRBD1. Germline values: CDR1 MDHEN, CDR2 SYDVKM. This CDR3 region has 13 residues. V shed 7 bases, J shed 5 bases, and the junction held 4 bases outside the gene matches. The CDR3 here is CASTDRVDQPQHF. The DNA of the CDR3 is TGTGCCAGCACGGACAGGGTGGATCAGCCCCAGCATTTT.

This chain uses TRBV19 with TRBJ1-2; 10 bases match TRBD1. Trimming cost V 7 bases and J 2 bases; bases outside gene matches: 7. The V gene's germline CDR1 is LNHDA and CDR2 SQIVND (reference sequence). The CDR3 extends over 15 amino acids. The CDR3 sequence is CASTDRGPKNYGYTF. CDR3 DNA sequence: TGTGCCAGTACCGACAGGGGGCCAAAGAACTATGGCTACACCTTC.

The J gene is TRBJ1-1, the V gene TRBV7-3, with TRBD1 as a possible D gene (5 bases). Trimming left V 3 bases short and J 4 bases short, with 12 bases between. This CDR3 is 14 amino acids long. The germline gives CDR1 SGHTA, CDR2 FQGTGA. The CDR3 loop is CASSFQTEPTEAFF. The CDR3 bases are TGTGCCAGCAGCTTCCAGACAGAGCCCACTGAAGCTTTCTTT.

The sample holds one count of this clone. The J gene is TRBJ1-6, the V gene TRBV10-3, with 7 bases aligning to TRBD1. This CDR3 contains 15 residues. Germline V gene lookup returns CDR1 ENHRY and CDR2 SYGVKD. V shed 0 bases and J 11 bases; nucleotides not matched to a gene: 7. CDR3 protein: CAISESTPGGTPLHF. The CDR3 nucleotides are TGTGCCATCAGTGAGTCGACCCCAGGGGGTACACCCCTCCACTTT.

The V and J genes are TRBV2 and TRBJ2-7; 9 nucleotides match TRBD1. The CDR3 has 13 residues. Germline V gene data show CDR1 as SNHLY and CDR2 as FYNNEI. Trimming took 8 bases from V and 3 from J; bases not matched to a gene: 5. CDR3: CASGDRVGYEQYF. As DNA, the CDR3 is TGTGCCAGCGGGGACAGGGTGGGCTACGAGCAGTACTTC.

The chain carries TRBV11-3 and TRBJ2-3; possibly TRBD2 for D (5 bases). The CDR3 totals 13 residues. V lost 5 bases, J lost 11 bases, and 17 bases lay in between. Germline V lookup: CDR1 SGHNT, CDR2 YENEEA. CDR3 residues: CASSQTSQGRQYF. The DNA for the CDR3 is TGTGCCAGCAGCCAGACATCTCAAGGGAGGCAGTATTTT. Supplemented by reference TRBV11-3 and TRBJ2-3, the full variable domain reads EAGVVQSPRYKIIEKKQPVAFWCNPISGHNTLYWYLQNLGQGPELLIRYENEEAVDDSQLPKDRFSAERLKGVDSTLKIQPAELGDSAVYLCASSQTSQGRQYFGPGTRLTVL.

The CDR3 region has the DNA TGTGCCAGCAGCGCTACAGGGGGGATATCCTACGAGCAGTACTTC. It yields the protein CASSATGGISYEQYF. The chain joins TRBV9 to TRBJ2-7; 8 bases align to TRBD1. The germline V gene encodes CDR1 SGDLS and CDR2 YYNGEE. The CDR3 covers 15 residues. V lost 3 bases to trimming and J lost 1 base; unmatched junction nucleotides: 6.

This clone occurred once. This chain connects TRBV6-1 to TRBJ2-2, with D possibly TRBD1 on 6 matching bases. From germline, CDR1 is MNHNS and CDR2 SASEGT. The CDR3 spans 15 residues. The V and J ends lost 4 bases and 7 bases respectively, with 16 bases between them. CDR3 sequence: CASSGRQGWGGELFF. The CDR3 DNA sequence: TGTGCCAGCAGTGGCCGGCAGGGGTGGGGCGGGGAGCTGTTTTTT.

This chain uses TRBV5-1 with TRBJ2-1; 10 bases are a match to TRBD1. Per germline, CDR1 SGHRS and CDR2 YFSETQ. V shed 4 bases, J shed 8 bases, and the junction held 9 bases outside the gene matches. The CDR3 covers 15 residues. The CDR3 DNA reads as TGCGCCAGCAGCCGCACCGGGACAGGGGTCCATGAGCAGTTCTTC. It codes for CASSRTGTGVHEQFF. Based on the CDR3 plus reference TRBV5-1 and TRBJ2-1, the full variable domain is KAGVTQTPRYLIKTRGQQVTLSCSPISGHRSVSWYQQTPGQGLQFLFEYFSETQRNKGNFPGRFSGRQFSNSRSEMNVSTLELGDSALYLCASSRTGTGVHEQFFGPGTRLTVL.

DNA for the CDR3: TGTGCCAGTAGTATAGGTCAGGGCGGAGAGTACGAGCAGTACTTC. Its protein product is CASSIGQGGEYEQYF. The chain carries TRBV19 and TRBJ2-7; D perhaps matches TRBD1 (5 bases). The CDR3 contains 15 residues. From germline, CDR1 is LNHDA and CDR2 SQIVND (reference sequence). Trimming removed 1 base at V and 4 bases at J, with 14 bases between.

This clone was detected a few times. The gene calls are TRBV6-5 and TRBJ1-3; no reliable D call. Trimming took 5 bases from V and 2 from J, leaving 13 bases between them. Per germline, CDR1 MNHEY and CDR2 SVGAGI. The CDR3 totals 15 residues. In nucleotides, the CDR3 is TGTGCCAGCAGTGCCGGGAGAGTCACTGGAAACACCATATATTTT. The encoded protein is CASSAGRVTGNTIYF.

CDR3 protein: CASSSGDWRRVETQYF. CDR3 nucleotide sequence: TGCGCCAGCAGCTCCGGGGACTGGCGGAGGGTAGAGACCCAGTACTTC. The chain is built from TRBV5-1 and TRBJ2-5; TRBD2 might be the D (6 bases). In germline, CDR1 is SGHRS, CDR2 YFSETQ. Between the trimmed V and J ends, which lost 3 bases and 4 bases, there was a span of 19 bases. The CDR3 has 16 amino acids.

This clone was seen more than once but under ten times. The chain has TRBV5-1 and TRBJ2-2, with 10 positions matching TRBD1. With V trimmed by 4 bases and J by 4 bases, 4 bases remained unmatched. Per germline, CDR1 SGHRS and CDR2 YFSETQ. The CDR3 covers 15 residues. CDR3 sequence: CASSPGQGSTGELFF. CDR3 in DNA: TGCGCCAGCAGCCCGGGACAGGGGAGCACCGGGGAGCTGTTTTTT.

The chain couples TRBV15 to TRBJ2-3, with TRBD2 matching over 12 bases. The CDR3 is 19 amino acids. CDR1 is LNHNV and CDR2 is YYDKDF in the germline V gene (reference sequence). V lost 0 bases to trimming and J lost 1 base; unmatched junction nucleotides: 8. CDR3 in amino acids: CATSRDMTSGSMGTDTQYF. The CDR3 DNA sequence: TGTGCCACCAGCAGAGATATGACTAGCGGGAGTATGGGCACAGATACGCAGTATTTT.

The chain carries TRBV18 and TRBJ2-7, with 9 bases identical to TRBD1. J was trimmed by 1 base and V by 6 bases; bases with no gene match: 7. This CDR3 region has 15 residues. The germline V gene has CDR1 KGHSH and CDR2 LQKENI. This chain's CDR3 is CASSSRDRASYEQYF. The CDR3, as DNA: TGTGCCAGCTCGTCCCGGGACAGGGCATCCTACGAGCAGTACTTC.

This sequence joins TRBV4-3 and TRBJ2-1; D is uncertain. Germline V CDR1 and CDR2: LGHNA, YSLEER. The length of the CDR3 is 17 residues. V lost 0 bases and J 0 bases, leaving 12 bases between the germline ends. The CDR3: CASSQEGTKSSYNEQFF. For the CDR3, the DNA is TGCGCCAGCAGCCAAGAAGGAACTAAAAGCTCCTACAATGAGCAGTTCTTC.

This clone appeared once. The genes are TRBV27 and TRBJ1-2, with D possibly being TRBD1 (6 bases). CDR3 length equals 19 residues. Germline loops: CDR1 MNHEY, CDR2 SMNVEV (reference sequence). V dropped 0 bases and J dropped 7 bases, with 27 bases sitting between them. The chain's CDR3 is CASSLSGVRGGGAPVGYTF. CDR3 DNA sequence: TGTGCCAGCAGTTTATCAGGGGTTCGTGGCGGGGGCGCCCCCGTTGGCTACACCTTC.

The sample holds one count of this clone. The gene calls are TRBV6-6 and TRBJ2-7, with 7 positions matching TRBD1. Germline V lookup: CDR1 MNHNY, CDR2 SVGAGI (reference sequence). The CDR3 is 15 amino acids. The junction had 10 bases not matched to a gene; V was cut back by 5 bases and J by 3 bases. The CDR3 here is CASSPTGTVVYEQYF. As DNA, the CDR3 is TGTGCCAGCAGTCCGACCGGGACAGTTGTCTACGAGCAGTACTTC.

This chain connects TRBV11-3 to TRBJ2-5, with 8 bases lining up with TRBD1. Germline trimming cut 1 base from V and 2 bases from J; bases unmatched to any gene: 3. The CDR3 loop spans 15 amino acids. Germline assignment: CDR1 SGHNT and CDR2 YENEEA. Here the CDR3 reads CASSLGQGSQETQYF. In DNA, the CDR3 is TGTGCCAGCAGCTTAGGACAGGGGTCTCAAGAGACCCAGTACTTC.

The chain employs TRBV28 and TRBJ2-5, with 12 bases that match TRBD2. The junction had 7 bases not matched to a gene; V was cut back by 6 bases and J by 5 bases. Per germline, CDR1 MDHEN and CDR2 SYDVKM. The CDR3 covers 15 residues. The chain's CDR3 is CASRRLAGELETQYF. The CDR3 nucleotides read TGTGCCAGCAGACGACTAGCGGGAGAACTGGAGACCCAGTACTTC. The variable domain in full, with the rest retrieved from reference TRBV28 and TRBJ2-5, is DVKVTQSSRYLVKRTGEKVFLECVQDMDHENMFWYRQDPGLGLRLIYFSYDVKMKEKGDIPEGYSVSREKKERFSLILESASTNQTSMYLCASRRLAGELETQYFGPGTRLLVL.

The chain uses TRBV7-2 and TRBJ2-1; D possibly corresponds to TRBD2 (6 bases). This CDR3 has 16 amino acids. Germline V lookup: CDR1 SGHTA, CDR2 FQGNSA. V was shortened by 5 bases and J by 4 bases, with 18 bases between the two germline ends. Written as DNA, the CDR3 is TGTGCCAGCAGCCACGGGAGCCAATCCTTTTACAATGAGCAGTTCTTC. Protein sequence: CASSHGSQSFYNEQFF.

This clone was observed a few times. CDR3 in DNA: TGTGCCAGCAGTGAACAGGACTATGGCTACACCTTC. Its protein is CASSEQDYGYTF. This chain connects TRBV28 to TRBJ1-2, with D perhaps matching TRBD1 (5 bases). Germline V gene sequence: CDR1 MDHEN, CDR2 SYDVKM. The V end lost 5 bases, the J end lost 3 bases, and 7 bases lay between the germline ends. The CDR3 contains 12 residues.

The V and J genes are TRBV5-1 and TRBJ2-1; 8 bases align to TRBD2. The length of the CDR3 is 14 residues. Unmatched junction bases numbered 8, after V lost 4 bases and J lost 8 bases. Per the germline V gene, CDR1 is SGHRS and CDR2 is YFSETQ. CDR3 DNA sequence: TGCGCCAGCAGCGAGACTAGCGATCGTTATGAGCAGTTCTTC. Protein product: CASSETSDRYEQFF.

The chain is built from TRBV2 and TRBJ1-5; unclear D gene. The CDR3 spans 14 residues. The V end lost 6 bases, the J end lost 0 bases, and 9 bases lay between the germline ends. The germline CDR1 and CDR2 sequences are SNHLY and FYNNEI. CDR3 protein: CASRAGNSNQPQHF. In nucleotides, the CDR3 is TGTGCCAGCAGGGCGGGCAATAGCAATCAGCCCCAGCATTTT.

This clone has only one observation. This sequence joins TRBV29-1 and TRBJ2-7, with D perhaps matching TRBD1 (6 bases). The CDR3 totals 12 residues. Germline loops: CDR1 SQVTM, CDR2 ANQGSEA. Trimming took off 4 bases at V and 6 bases at J, with 13 bases between the two ends. CDR3 sequence reads: CSVGDTPFEQYF. The DNA of the CDR3 is TGCAGCGTTGGGGACACCCCTTTCGAGCAGTACTTC.

This clone was picked up one time. The V gene is TRBV6-5, the J gene TRBJ1-2, with 8 bases identical to TRBD1. V dropped 6 bases and J dropped 4; count of bases not matched to a gene: 10. Germline V gives CDR1 MNHEY, CDR2 SVGAGI. The CDR3 spans 15 residues. The CDR3 is CASRDGTGHFYGYTF. Here the CDR3 DNA reads TGTGCCAGCAGGGACGGGACAGGCCATTTCTATGGCTACACCTTC.

The rearrangement uses TRBV15 and TRBJ1-4, with 10 bases aligning to TRBD1. The V segment lost 2 bases and the J segment 3 bases; nucleotides outside the gene matches: 6. CDR1 is LNHNV, CDR2 YYDKDF, per germline (reference sequence). CDR3 length equals 17 residues. The CDR3 sequence: CATSRPRTGGANEKLFF. Here the CDR3 DNA reads TGTGCCACCAGCAGACCACGGACAGGGGGTGCTAATGAAAAACTGTTTTTT.